The clone carrying this TCR beta chain came up a few times. What it binds is not known. Findings of the study overall: Tumor Treg TCRs overlapped most with tumor naive CD4+ cells.

Tregs were sorted as CD4+CD25+CD127-/low cells. Constant-region reverse primers amplified full-length variable regions, followed by semi-nested Nested Universal Primer A PCR. MiXCR, run by TCRdb on the 5' RACE reads, gives a single entry per CDR3 protein. The data hold 52,000 or so distinct CDR3 sequences, with roughly 20% observed a single time. The CDR3 length is 14 residues. Sequencing input: tumor-infiltrating Tregs sorted from the breast tumor. The receptor's source is a female donor with breast cancer. V usage is TRBV12-2 and J usage is TRBJ1-5; the table's D call, TRBD1, has no DNA check behind it. TRBV12-2 corresponds to a pseudogene. DNA for the CDR3: TGTGCAAGTCGCCTTGGACCGGGGAATCAGCCCCAGCATTTT. This sequence encodes CASRLGPGNQPQHF.